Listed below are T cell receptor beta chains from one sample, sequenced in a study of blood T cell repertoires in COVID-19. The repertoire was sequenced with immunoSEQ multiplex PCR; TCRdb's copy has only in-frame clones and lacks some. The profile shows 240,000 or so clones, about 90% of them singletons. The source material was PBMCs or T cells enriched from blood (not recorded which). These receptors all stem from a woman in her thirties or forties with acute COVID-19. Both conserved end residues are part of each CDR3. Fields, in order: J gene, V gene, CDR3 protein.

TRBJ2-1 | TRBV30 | CAWTEARHNEQFF
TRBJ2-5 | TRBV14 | CASSHLSGTQETQYF
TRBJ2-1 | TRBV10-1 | CASSELEEAYNEQFF
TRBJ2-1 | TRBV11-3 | CASSFTGTVSYNEQFF
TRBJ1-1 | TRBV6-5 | CASSLHRGADTEAFF
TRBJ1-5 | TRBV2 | CASRRQGNQPQHF
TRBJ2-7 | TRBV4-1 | CASSLTGDSYEQYF
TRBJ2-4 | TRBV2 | CASSEFLAGGPKNIQYF
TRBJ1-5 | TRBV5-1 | CASSLDTGAGQPQHF
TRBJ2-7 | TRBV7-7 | CASSPSQVSGRAPHEQYF
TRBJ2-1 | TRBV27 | CASSEVSEGEQFF